A selection of T cell receptor beta chains follows, all from one sample in a study of T cells expressing NK-cell markers. TCRdb reprocessed the 5' RACE reads; each CDR3 protein has one entry and no DNA is given. This sample's table reports some 460,000 distinct CDR3 sequences. The sample was blood T cells: a sorted CD56 or NKG2C T cell subset, CD4+ or CD8+ T cells, or bulk PBMC T cells (not recorded which). These receptors were obtained from a woman between 50 and 59 years old in good health. Each CDR3 is given with its conserved first and last residue. The order of the fields is J gene, V gene, CDR3 protein.

TRBJ2-3 TRBV5-1 CASRAEFMEYTQYF
TRBJ1-2 TRBV30 CAWENRFKSYGYTF
TRBJ2-1 TRBV2 CASSGRTLTQFF
TRBJ1-1 TRBV19 CASSPAGKTTEAFF
TRBJ2-3 TRBV6-5 CASALKGTTDTQYF
TRBJ2-1 TRBV14 CASMRGRDNEQFF
TRBJ2-2 TRBV18 CASSPPTAGANTGELFF
TRBJ2-3 TRBV2 CASNPGLSDTQYF
TRBJ2-1 TRBV11-2 CASSLNLAWGRNEQFF
TRBJ2-7 TRBV20-1 CSARASLMGLSLYEQYF
TRBJ1-2 TRBV6-1 CASSELTGWGYTF
TRBJ2-2 TRBV3-1 CASSQRLAGGSPNTGELFF
TRBJ2-1 TRBV20-1 CSTNSAGGSYNEQFF
TRBJ2-5 TRBV7-9 CASSSLARGGRIETQYF
TRBJ1-1 TRBV12-3/TRBV12-4 CASSQFAGLNTEAFF
TRBJ2-2 TRBV12-3/TRBV12-4 CASSLGSFTGELFF
TRBJ1-4 TRBV20-1 CSAYNANEKLFF
TRBJ1-2 TRBV29-1 CSVGNPGINGYTF
TRBJ2-7 TRBV29-1 CSVTVRAYEQYF
TRBJ1-3 TRBV7-2 CASSFGPGRSSGNTIYF
TRBJ1-4 TRBV5-1 CASSWMAEEELFF
TRBJ1-1 TRBV30 CAWSGDRGGEAFF
TRBJ2-1 TRBV9 CASSIRTLGANEQFF
TRBJ2-5 TRBV24-1 CATSEAGGTETQYF
TRBJ2-5 TRBV29-1 CSVVFAGKETQYF
TRBJ2-3 TRBV2 CASIPRTGQSTDTQYF
TRBJ2-1 TRBV7-6 CASSLGALRGEYNEQFF
TRBJ2-3 TRBV27 CASGRGGAGSWRSDTQYF
TRBJ2-1 TRBV5-5 CASSFGGSPRVEQFF